This TCR beta chain was observed in a study of early T cells in non-severe SARS-CoV-2 infection. Study results and caveats: Matches to VDJdb favored anti-spike CD8 responses and missed private and CD4 specificities.

This clonotype was detected many times. As yet, its antigen is unknown. Trimming took 4 bases from V and 10 from J, leaving 17 bases between them. The CDR3 covers 14 residues. Germline CDR1 reads SNHLY; CDR2 reads FYNNEI. A single record per CDR3 protein comes from TCRdb applying MiXCR to the 5' RACE reads. The sample includes about 48,000 distinct CDR3 sequences, 5.6% seen only once; the top ten take just over 4.5%. This sequence originates from an adult who was a healthcare worker with PCR-confirmed SARS-CoV-2 infection or an uninfected control (not recorded which). The V and J genes are TRBV2 and TRBJ2-1; no firm D call. Source material: whole blood. The CDR3 loop is CASSVRANPSEQFF. CDR3 nucleotides: TGTGCCAGCAGTGTTCGTGCCAATCCCAGCGAGCAGTTCTTC.